The rows below give T cell receptor beta chains drawn from one sample of a study of breast tumors, draining lymph nodes, adjacent tissues. TCRdb used MiXCR to reprocess the multiplex PCR reads, holding one entry per CDR3 protein. The data contain about 120,000 distinct CDR3 sequences, 15% to 20% of them singletons. The specimen sequenced was axillary lymph node tissue. The receptors derive from a female donor with breast cancer. Some clones in this sample may be carry-over from other donors' samples. The CDR3 runs from the conserved cysteine through the conserved F or W. D genes are given only for firm matches. Only some rows state a clone size, as once, few, many or a class for expanded clones.

TRBD2,TRBV12-3/TRBV12-4,TRBJ2-3,many,CASSLVGTSQDTQYF,TGTGCCAGCAGTTTAGTAGGGACTAGCCAAGATACGCAGTATTTT
.,TRBV27,TRBJ2-1,few,CASSSQGGRYNEQFF,TGTGCCAGCAGTTCGCAGGGGGGACGTTACAATGAGCAGTTCTTC
TRBD1,TRBV7-2,TRBJ1-6,once,CASSQGGGNSPLHF,TGTGCTAGCAGCCAGGGGGGAGGGAATTCACCCCTCCACTTT
.,TRBV12-3/TRBV12-4,TRBJ2-1,many,CASSLGAGDYNEQFF,TGTGCCAGCAGTTTAGGGGCAGGGGATTACAATGAGCAGTTCTTC
.,TRBV7-2,TRBJ2-5,few,CASSSNLRTETQYF,TGTGCCAGCAGCTCCAACCTGAGGACGGAGACCCAGTACTTC
TRBD1,TRBV9,TRBJ1-2,many,CASSVRDRDFYGYTF,TGTGCCAGCAGCGTCCGGGACAGGGATTTCTATGGCTACACCTTC
TRBD1,TRBV19,TRBJ2-2,few,CASSTRQGYTGELFF,TGTGCCAGTAGTACAAGACAGGGGTACACCGGGGAGCTGTTTTTT
TRBD1,TRBV19,TRBJ1-5,many,CASAGGTGLGQPQHF,TGTGCCAGTGCCGGAGGGACAGGGCTTGGTCAGCCCCAGCATTTT
TRBD1,TRBV6-1,TRBJ2-3,many,CASRRDRGTDTQYF,TGTGCCAGCAGGCGGGACAGGGGTACAGATACGCAGTATTTT
TRBD1,TRBV6-6,TRBJ2-5,many,CASSYTQGGETQYF,TGTGCCAGCAGTTACACACAGGGGGGAGAGACCCAGTACTTC
TRBD2,TRBV5-1,TRBJ2-7,many,CASSLGSGRVYYEQYF,TGCGCCAGCAGCTTGGGATCAGGGAGGGTCTATTACGAGCAGTACTTC
TRBD1,TRBV3-1,TRBJ2-1,many,CASSRQGEQFF,TGTGCCAGCAGTCGACAGGGTGAGCAGTTCTTC
TRBD2,TRBV28,TRBJ2-1,.,CASSLTLGSGGSSSYNEQFF,TGTGCCAGCAGTTTGACCCTTGGGAGCGGGGGGTCAAGCTCCTACAATGAGCAGTTCTTC
TRBD1,TRBV20-1,TRBJ1-2,.,CSARRTGRAAGYTF,TGCAGTGCTCGCCGGACAGGGAGAGCAGCTGGCTACACCTTC
TRBD1,TRBV29-1,TRBJ2-3,many,CSVGDRAKDTQYF,TGCAGCGTGGGGGACAGGGCAAAAGATACGCAGTATTTT
TRBD1,TRBV5-1,TRBJ2-5,many,CASSVGQAARETQYF,TGCGCCAGCAGCGTGGGACAGGCTGCTAGAGAGACCCAGTACTTC
TRBD2,TRBV28,TRBJ2-3,once,CASSSRNGRLARADTQYF,TGTGCCAGCAGTTCCCGCAACGGGAGGCTCGCTAGGGCAGATACGCAGTATTTT
.,TRBV6-1,TRBJ1-2,many,CASEGGRGFGNGYTF,.
TRBD1,TRBV5-5,TRBJ2-2,many,CASSSGTGFSGELFF,TGTGCCAGCAGCTCCGGGACAGGGTTTTCCGGGGAGCTGTTTTTT
TRBD1,TRBV11-2,TRBJ1-6,.,CASSLGRQGGNSPPHF,TGTGCCAGCAGCTTAGGAAGACAGGGGGGGAATTCACCCCCCCACTTT
.,TRBV12-3/TRBV12-4,TRBJ2-5,many,CASSTRGPQETQYF,TGTGCCAGCAGTACCCGGGGGCCACAAGAGACCCAGTACTTC
.,TRBV5-5,TRBJ1-4,many,CASSSWLEGQGGEKLFF,TGTGCCAGCAGCTCGTGGCTGGAGGGGCAGGGCGGTGAAAAACTGTTTTTT
.,TRBV12-3/TRBV12-4,TRBJ2-7,.,CASSLGGTAYEQYF,TGTGCCAGTAGTTTAGGGGGGACAGCCTACGAGCAGTACTTC